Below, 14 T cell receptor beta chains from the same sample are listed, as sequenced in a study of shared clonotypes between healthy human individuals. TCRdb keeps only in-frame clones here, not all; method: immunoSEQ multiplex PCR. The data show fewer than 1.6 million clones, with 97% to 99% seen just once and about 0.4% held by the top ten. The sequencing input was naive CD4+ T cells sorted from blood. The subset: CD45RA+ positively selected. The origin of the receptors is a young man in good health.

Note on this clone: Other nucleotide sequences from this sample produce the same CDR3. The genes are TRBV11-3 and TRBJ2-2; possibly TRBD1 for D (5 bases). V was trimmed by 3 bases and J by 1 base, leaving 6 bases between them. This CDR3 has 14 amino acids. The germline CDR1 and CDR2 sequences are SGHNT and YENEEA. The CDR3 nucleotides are TGTGCCAGCAGCTTCGGACAGAACACCGGGGAGCTGTTTTTT. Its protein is CASSFGQNTGELFF.

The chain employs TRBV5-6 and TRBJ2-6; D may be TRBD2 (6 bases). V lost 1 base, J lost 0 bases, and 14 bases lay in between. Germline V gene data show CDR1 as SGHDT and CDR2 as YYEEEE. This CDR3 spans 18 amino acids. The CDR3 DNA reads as TGTGCCAGCAGCTTGATGGGGGGTCCTCTCTCTGGGGCCAACGTCCTGACTTTC. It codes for CASSLMGGPLSGANVLTF. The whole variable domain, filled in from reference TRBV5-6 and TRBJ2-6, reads DAGVTQSPTHLIKTRGQQVTLRCSPKSGHDTVSWYQQALGQGPQFIFQYYEEEERQRGNFPDRFSGHQFPNYSSELNVNALLLGDSALYLCASSLMGGPLSGANVLTFGAGSRLTVL.

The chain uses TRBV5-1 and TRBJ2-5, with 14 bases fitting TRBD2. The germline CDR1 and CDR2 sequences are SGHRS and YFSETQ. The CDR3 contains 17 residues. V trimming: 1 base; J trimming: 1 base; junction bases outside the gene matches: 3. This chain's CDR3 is CASSLRLAGGIQETQYF. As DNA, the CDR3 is TGCGCCAGCAGCTTGAGACTAGCGGGAGGGATCCAAGAGACCCAGTACTTC. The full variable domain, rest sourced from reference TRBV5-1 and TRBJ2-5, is KAGVTQTPRYLIKTRGQQVTLSCSPISGHRSVSWYQQTPGQGLQFLFEYFSETQRNKGNFPGRFSGRQFSNSRSEMNVSTLELGDSALYLCASSLRLAGGIQETQYFGPGTRLLVL.

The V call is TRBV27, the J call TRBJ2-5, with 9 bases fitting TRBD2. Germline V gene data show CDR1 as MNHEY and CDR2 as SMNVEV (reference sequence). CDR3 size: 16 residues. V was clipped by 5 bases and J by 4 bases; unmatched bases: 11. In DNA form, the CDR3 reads TGTGCCAGCAGTATGTATAGCGGGAGAGGCTTAGAGACCCAGTACTTC. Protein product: CASSMYSGRGLETQYF.

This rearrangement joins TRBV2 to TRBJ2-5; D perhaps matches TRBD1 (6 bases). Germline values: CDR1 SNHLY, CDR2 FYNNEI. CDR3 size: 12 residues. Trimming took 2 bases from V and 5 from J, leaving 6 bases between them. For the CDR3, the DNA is TGTGCCAGCAGTGAAAGGGGGGAGACCCAGTACTTC. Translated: CASSERGETQYF.

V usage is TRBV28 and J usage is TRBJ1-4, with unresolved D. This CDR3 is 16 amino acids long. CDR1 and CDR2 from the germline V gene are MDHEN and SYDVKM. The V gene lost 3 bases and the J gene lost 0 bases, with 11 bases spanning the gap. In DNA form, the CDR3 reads TGTGCCAGCAGTTTGTGGACCGGAGCAACTAATGAAAAACTGTTTTTT. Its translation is CASSLWTGATNEKLFF. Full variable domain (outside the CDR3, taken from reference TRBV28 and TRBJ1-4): DVKVTQSSRYLVKRTGEKVFLECVQDMDHENMFWYRQDPGLGLRLIYFSYDVKMKEKGDIPEGYSVSREKKERFSLILESASTNQTSMYLCASSLWTGATNEKLFFGSGTQLSVL.

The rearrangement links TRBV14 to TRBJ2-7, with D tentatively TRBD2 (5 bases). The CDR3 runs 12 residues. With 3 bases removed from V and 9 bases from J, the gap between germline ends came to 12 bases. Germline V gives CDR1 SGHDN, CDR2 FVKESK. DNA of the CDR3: TGTGCCAGCAGCCATTATTTTGAGGGGCAGTACTTC. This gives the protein CASSHYFEGQYF.

The CDR3 nucleotides read TGTGCCAGCAGCTTCGGGACTACCCTCTCCTACGAGCAGTACTTC. It specifies CASSFGTTLSYEQYF. V and J are TRBV5-4 and TRBJ2-7, with 7 bases aligning to TRBD2. After removal of 2 bases from V and 0 bases from J, the junction contained 5 bases not matched to a gene. CDR1 is SGHNT and CDR2 is YYREEE in the germline V gene (reference sequence). The CDR3 runs to 15 residues.

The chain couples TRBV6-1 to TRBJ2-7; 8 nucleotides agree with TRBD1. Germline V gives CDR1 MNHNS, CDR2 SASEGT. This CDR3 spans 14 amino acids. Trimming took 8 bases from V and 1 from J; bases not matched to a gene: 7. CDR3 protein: CASEPGQGSYEQYF. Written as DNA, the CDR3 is TGTGCCAGCGAACCAGGACAGGGTTCCTACGAGCAGTACTTC.

The CDR3 protein is CASSFRVTGYQETQYF. The CDR3, as DNA: TGTGCCAGCAGCTTCAGAGTAACAGGGTACCAAGAGACCCAGTACTTC. This chain joins TRBV11-2 and TRBJ2-5, with D tentatively TRBD1 (6 bases). CDR3 size: 16 residues. CDR1 and CDR2 (germline): SGHAT, FQNNGV. V was cut by 3 bases and J by 0 bases, with 14 bases left in between.

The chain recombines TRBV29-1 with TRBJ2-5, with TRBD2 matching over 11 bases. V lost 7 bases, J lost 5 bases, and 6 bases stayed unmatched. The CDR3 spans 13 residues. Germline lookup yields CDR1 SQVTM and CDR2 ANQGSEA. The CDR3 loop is CSARTSGLETQYF. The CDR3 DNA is TGCAGCGCCAGGACTAGCGGGCTTGAGACCCAGTACTTC. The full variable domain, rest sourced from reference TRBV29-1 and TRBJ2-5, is SAVISQKPSRDICQRGTSLTIQCQVDSQVTMMFWYRQQPGQSLTLIATANQGSEATYESGFVIDKFPISRPNLTFSTLTVSNMSPEDSSIYLCSARTSGLETQYFGPGTRLLVL.

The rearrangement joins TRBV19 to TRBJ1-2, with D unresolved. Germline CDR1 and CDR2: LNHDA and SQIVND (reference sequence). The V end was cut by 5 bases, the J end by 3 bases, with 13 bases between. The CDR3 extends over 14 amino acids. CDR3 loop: CASSGSVSHYGYTF. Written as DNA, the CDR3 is TGTGCCAGTAGTGGATCGGTCAGTCACTATGGCTACACCTTC.

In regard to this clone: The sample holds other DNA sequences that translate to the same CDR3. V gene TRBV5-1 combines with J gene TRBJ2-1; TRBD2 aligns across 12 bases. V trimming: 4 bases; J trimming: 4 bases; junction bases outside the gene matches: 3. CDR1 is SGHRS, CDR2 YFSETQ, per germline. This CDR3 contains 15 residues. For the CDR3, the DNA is TGCGCCAGCAGCCTGGGACTAGCGGGTTACAATGAGCAGTTCTTC. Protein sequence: CASSLGLAGYNEQFF.

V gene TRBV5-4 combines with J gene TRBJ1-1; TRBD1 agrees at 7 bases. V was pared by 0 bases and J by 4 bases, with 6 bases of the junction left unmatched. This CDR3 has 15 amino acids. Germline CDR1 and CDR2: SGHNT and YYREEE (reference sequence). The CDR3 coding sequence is TGTGCCAGCAGCTTGGGGGGCGCAGGGGGCACTGAAGCTTTCTTT. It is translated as CASSLGGAGGTEAFF.